This T cell receptor (beta chain) was found in a study of blood T cell repertoires in COVID-19. Study details: PBMCs, B-cell-depleted T cells, or T cells provided the cDNA or gDNA that made up the material.

CDR1 MNHEY and CDR2 SVGAGI come from the germline V gene. The V and J ends lost 2 bases and 7 bases respectively, with 14 bases between them. The CDR3 has 15 residues. Under the authors' procedure: Reference gene primer amplification in the assay estimated nucleated cell counts. Profiling relied on immunoSEQ multiplex PCR, and the TCRdb table lists in-frame clones only, not all of them. V, J and clone size are those of that table, while D and trimming were read from the DNA. Of around 170,000 clones detected, roughly four fifths appear once; the ten largest clones hold around 15%. The rearrangement links TRBV6-5 to TRBJ1-4, with unresolved D. Sequencing used peripheral blood. The receptor's source is a man under 40 with active or convalescent COVID-19. CDR3 sequence reads: CASSYVGSPGEKLFF. The CDR3 DNA sequence: TGTGCCAGCAGTTACGTTGGTTCACCGGGTGAAAAACTGTTTTTT.